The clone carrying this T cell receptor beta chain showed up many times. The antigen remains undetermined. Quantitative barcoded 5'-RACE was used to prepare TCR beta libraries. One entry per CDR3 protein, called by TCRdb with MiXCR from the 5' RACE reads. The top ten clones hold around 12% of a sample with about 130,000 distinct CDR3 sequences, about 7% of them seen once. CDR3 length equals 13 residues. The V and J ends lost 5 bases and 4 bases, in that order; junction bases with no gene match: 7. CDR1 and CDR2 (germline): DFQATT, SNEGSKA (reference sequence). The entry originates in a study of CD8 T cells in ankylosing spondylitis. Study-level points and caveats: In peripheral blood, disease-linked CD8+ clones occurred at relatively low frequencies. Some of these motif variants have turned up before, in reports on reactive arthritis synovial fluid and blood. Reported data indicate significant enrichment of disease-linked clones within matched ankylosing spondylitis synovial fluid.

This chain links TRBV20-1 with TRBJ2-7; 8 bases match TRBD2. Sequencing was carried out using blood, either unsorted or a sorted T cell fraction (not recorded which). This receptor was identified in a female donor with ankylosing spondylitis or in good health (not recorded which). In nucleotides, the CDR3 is TGCAGTGCTGCCGGGGGGGGCGGTTACGAGCAGTACTTC. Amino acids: CSAAGGGGYEQYF.